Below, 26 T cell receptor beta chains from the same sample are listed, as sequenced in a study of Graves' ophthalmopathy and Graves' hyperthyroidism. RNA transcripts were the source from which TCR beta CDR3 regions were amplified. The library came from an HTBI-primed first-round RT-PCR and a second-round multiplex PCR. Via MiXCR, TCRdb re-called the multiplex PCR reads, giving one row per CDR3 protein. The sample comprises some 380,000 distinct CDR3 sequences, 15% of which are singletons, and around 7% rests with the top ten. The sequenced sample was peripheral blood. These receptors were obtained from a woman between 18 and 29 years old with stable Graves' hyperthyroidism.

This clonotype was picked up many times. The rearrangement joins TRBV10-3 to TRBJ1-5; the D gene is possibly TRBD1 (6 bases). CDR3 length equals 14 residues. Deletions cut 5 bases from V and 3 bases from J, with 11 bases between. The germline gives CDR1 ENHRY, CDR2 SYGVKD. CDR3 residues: CAISKGDNNQPQHF. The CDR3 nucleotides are TGTGCCATCAGTAAGGGGGACAACAATCAGCCCCAGCATTTT.

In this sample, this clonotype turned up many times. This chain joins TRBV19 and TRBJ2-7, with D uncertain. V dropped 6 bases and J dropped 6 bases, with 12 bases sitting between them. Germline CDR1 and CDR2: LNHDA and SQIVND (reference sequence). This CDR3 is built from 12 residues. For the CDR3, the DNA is TGTGCCAGTAGCGGTCTGGTCGGCGAGCAGTACTTC. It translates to CASSGLVGEQYF. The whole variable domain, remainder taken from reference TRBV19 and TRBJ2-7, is DGGITQSPKYLFRKEGQNVTLSCEQNLNHDAMYWYRQDPGQGLRLIYYSQIVNDFQKGDIAEGYSVSREKKESFPLTVTSAQKNPTAFYLCASSGLVGEQYFGPGTRLTVT.

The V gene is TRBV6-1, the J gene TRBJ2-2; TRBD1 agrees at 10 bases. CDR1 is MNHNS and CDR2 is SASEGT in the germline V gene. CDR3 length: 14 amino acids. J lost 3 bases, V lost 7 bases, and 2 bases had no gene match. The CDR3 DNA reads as TGTGCCAGCAAGACAGGGGGCGACACCGGGGAGCTGTTTTTT. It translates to CASKTGGDTGELFF.

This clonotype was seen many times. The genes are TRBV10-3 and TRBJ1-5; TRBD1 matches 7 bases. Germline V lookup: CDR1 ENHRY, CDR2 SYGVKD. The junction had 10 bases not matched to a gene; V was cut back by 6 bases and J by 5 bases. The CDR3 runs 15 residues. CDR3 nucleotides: TGTGCCATCAGCCCTTTTGACAGGGTTGATCAGCCCCAGCATTTT. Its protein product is CAISPFDRVDQPQHF.

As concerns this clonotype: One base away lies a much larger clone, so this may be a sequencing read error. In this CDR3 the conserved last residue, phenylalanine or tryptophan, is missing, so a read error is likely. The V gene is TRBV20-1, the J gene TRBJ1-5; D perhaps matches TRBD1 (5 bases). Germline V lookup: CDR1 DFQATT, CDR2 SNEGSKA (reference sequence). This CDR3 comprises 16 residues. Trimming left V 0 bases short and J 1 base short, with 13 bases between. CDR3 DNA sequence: TGCAGTGCTAGAGATTCTCGGGGCCGCAGCAATCAGCCCCAGCATGTT. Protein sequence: CSARDSRGRSNQPQHV.

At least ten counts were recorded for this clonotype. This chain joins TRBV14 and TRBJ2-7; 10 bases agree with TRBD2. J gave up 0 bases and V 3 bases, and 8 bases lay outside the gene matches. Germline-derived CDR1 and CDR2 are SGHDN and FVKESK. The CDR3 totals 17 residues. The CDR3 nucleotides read TGTGCCAGCAGCCAGTATCTAGCGGGGGCCCTCTCCTACGAGCAGTACTTC. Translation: CASSQYLAGALSYEQYF.

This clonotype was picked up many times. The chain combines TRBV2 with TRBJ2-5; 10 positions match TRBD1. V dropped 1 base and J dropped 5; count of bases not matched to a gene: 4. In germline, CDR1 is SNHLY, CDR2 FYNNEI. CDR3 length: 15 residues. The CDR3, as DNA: TGTGCCAGCAGTGAAGGGACAGGGGGTGGGGAGACCCAGTACTTC. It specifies CASSEGTGGGETQYF. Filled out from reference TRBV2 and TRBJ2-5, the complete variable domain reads EPEVTQTPSHQVTQMGQEVILRCVPISNHLYFYWYRQILGQKVEFLVSFYNNEISEKSEIFDDQFSVERPDGSNFTLKIRSTKLEDSAMYFCASSEGTGGGETQYFGPGTRLLVL.

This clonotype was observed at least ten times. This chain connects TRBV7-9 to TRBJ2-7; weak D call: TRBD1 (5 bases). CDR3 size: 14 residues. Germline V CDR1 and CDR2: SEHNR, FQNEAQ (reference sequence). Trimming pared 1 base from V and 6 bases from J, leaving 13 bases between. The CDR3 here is CASSLGPGLGEQYF. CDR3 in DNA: TGTGCCAGCAGCTTAGGACCAGGGTTGGGCGAGCAGTACTTC.

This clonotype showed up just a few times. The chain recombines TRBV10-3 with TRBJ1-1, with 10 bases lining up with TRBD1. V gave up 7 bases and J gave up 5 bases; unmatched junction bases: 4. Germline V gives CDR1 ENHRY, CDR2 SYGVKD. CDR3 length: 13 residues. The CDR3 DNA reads TGTGCCATCACTGGGACAGGGGAAACTGAAGCTTTCTTT. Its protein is CAITGTGETEAFF.

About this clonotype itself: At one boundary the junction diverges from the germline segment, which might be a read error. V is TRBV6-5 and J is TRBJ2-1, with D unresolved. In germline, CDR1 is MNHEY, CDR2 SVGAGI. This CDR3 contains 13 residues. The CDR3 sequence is CASSYPQSNERFF. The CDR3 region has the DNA TGTGCCAGCAGTTACCCCCAGAGCAATGAGCGGTTCTTC.

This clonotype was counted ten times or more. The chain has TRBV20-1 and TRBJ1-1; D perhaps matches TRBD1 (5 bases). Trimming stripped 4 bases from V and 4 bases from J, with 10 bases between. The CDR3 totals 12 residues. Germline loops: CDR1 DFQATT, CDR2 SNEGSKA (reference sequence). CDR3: CSAKGAVTEAFF. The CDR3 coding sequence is TGCAGTGCTAAAGGGGCTGTCACTGAAGCTTTCTTT.

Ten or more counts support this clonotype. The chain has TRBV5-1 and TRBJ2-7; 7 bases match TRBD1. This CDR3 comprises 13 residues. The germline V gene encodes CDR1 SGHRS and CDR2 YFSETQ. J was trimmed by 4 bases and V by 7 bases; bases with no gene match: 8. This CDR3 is CASWDSNSYEQYF. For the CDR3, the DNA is TGCGCCAGCTGGGACAGCAACTCTTACGAGCAGTACTTC.

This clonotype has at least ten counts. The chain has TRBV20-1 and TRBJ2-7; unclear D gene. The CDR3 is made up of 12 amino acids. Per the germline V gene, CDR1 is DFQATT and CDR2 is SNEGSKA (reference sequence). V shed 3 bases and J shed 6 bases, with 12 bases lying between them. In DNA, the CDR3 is TGCAGTGCTAGCTCCTTCCCGGGCGAGCAGTACTTC. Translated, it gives CSASSFPGEQYF.

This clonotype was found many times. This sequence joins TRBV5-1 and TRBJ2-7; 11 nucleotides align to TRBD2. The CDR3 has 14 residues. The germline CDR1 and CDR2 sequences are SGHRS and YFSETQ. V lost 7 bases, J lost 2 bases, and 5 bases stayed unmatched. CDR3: CASRPGLAAYEQYF. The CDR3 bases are TGCGCCAGCCGACCGGGACTAGCGGCCTACGAGCAGTACTTC.

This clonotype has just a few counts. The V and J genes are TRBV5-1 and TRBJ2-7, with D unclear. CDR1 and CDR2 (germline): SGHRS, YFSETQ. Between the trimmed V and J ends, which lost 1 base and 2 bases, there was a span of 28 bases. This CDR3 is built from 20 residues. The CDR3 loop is CASSLRSAPSHKTWAYEQYF. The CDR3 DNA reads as TGCGCCAGCAGCTTGCGGTCGGCACCCTCTCACAAAACTTGGGCCTACGAGCAGTACTTC.

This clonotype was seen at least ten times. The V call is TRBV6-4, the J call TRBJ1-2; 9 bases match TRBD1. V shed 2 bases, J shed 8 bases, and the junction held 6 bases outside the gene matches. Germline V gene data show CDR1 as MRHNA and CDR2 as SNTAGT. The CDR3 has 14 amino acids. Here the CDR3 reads CASSDEGQGFGYTF. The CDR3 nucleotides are TGTGCCAGCAGTGACGAGGGACAGGGATTCGGCTACACCTTC.

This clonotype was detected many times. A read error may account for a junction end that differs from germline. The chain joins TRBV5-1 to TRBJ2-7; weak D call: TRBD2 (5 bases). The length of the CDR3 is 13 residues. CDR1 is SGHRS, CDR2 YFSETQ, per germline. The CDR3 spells CASSLDGSYEQYF. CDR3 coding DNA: TGTGCTAGCAGCCTGGACGGCTCCTACGAGCAGTACTTC.

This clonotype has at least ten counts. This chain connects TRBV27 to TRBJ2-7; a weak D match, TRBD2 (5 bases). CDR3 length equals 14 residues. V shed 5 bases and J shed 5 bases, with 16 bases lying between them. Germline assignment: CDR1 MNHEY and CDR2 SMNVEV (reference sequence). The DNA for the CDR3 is TGTGCCAGCAGTCCTACTAGGGCGCACCACGAGCAGTACTTC. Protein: CASSPTRAHHEQYF.

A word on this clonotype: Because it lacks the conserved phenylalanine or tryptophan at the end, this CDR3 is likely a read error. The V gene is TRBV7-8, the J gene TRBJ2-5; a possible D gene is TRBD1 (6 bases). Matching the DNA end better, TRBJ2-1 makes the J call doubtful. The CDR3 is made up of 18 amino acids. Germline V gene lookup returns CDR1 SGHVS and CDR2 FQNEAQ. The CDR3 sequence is CASSLARWGQGSYNEQFL. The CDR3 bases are TGTGCCAGCAGCTTAGCGCGTTGGGGGCAGGGTTCCTACAATGAGCAGTTCTTA.

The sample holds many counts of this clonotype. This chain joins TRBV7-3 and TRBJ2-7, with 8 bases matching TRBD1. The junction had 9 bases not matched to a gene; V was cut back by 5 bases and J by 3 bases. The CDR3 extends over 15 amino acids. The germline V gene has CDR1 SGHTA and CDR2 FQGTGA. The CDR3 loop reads CASSQAGGNNYEQYF. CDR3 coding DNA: TGTGCCAGCAGCCAGGCAGGGGGCAACAACTACGAGCAGTACTTC.

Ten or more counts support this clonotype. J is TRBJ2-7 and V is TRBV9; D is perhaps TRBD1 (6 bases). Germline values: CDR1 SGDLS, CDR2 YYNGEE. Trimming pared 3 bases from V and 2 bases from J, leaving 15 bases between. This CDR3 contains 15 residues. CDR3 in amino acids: CASSGSPGDPYEQYF. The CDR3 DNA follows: TGTGCCAGCAGCGGTTCCCCAGGGGATCCCTACGAGCAGTACTTC.

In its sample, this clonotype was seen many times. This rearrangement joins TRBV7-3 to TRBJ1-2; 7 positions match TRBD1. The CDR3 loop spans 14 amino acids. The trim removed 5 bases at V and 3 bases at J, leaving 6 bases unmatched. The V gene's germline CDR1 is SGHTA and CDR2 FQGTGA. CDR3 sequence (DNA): TGTGCCAGCAGCCCCTATGGGACAGACTATGGCTACACCTTC. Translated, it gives CASSPYGTDYGYTF.

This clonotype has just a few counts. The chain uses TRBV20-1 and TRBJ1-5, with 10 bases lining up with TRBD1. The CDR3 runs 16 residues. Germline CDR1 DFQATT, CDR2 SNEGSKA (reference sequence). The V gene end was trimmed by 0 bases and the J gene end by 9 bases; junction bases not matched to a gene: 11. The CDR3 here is CSARDPRDRGPGPQHF. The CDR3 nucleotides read TGCAGTGCTAGAGACCCCCGGGACAGGGGCCCGGGGCCCCAGCATTTT.

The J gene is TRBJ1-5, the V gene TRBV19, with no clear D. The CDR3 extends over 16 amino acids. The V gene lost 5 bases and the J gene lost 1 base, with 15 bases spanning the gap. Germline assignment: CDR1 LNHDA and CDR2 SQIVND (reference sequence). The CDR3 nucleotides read TGTGCCAGTAGTCCTCAGGCCGGCGCGAGCAATCAGCCCCAGCATTTT. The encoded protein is CASSPQAGASNQPQHF.

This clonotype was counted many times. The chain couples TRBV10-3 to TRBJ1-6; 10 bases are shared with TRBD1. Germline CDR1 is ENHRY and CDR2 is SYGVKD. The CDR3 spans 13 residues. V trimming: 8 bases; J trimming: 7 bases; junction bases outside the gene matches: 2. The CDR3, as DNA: TGTGCCATCCGGACAGGGGGAAATTCACCCCTCCACTTT. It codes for CAIRTGGNSPLHF.

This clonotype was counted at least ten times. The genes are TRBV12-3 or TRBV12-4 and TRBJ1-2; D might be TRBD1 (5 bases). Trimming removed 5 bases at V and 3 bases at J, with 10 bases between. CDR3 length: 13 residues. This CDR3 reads CASSVQDYYGYTF. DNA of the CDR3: TGTGCCAGCAGTGTACAGGATTACTATGGCTACACCTTC.